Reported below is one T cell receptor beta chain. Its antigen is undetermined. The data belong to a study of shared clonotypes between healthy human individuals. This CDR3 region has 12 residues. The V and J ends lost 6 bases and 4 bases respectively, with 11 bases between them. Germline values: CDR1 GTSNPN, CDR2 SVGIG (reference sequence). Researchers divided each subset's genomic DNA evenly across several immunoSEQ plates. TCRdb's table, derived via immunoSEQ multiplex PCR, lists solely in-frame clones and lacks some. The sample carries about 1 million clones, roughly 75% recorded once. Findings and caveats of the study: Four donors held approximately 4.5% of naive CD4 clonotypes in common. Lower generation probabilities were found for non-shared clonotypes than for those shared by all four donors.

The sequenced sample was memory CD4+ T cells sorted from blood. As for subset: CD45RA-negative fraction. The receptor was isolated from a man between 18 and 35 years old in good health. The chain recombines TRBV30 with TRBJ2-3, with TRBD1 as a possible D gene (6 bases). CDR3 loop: CACATGSDTQYF. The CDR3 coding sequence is TGTGCCTGTGCTACAGGGTCAGATACGCAGTATTTT.